These 6 T cell receptor beta chains share one sample of origin, sequenced in a study of blood T cell repertoires in COVID-19. Generated by immunoSEQ multiplex PCR, the TCRdb table keeps only in-frame clones and is missing some. The data show roughly 200,000 clones, with roughly 88% seen just once and around 8.6% held by the top ten. Sample: PBMCs or T cells enriched from blood (not recorded which). The receptors come from a woman under 40 who had recovered from COVID-19.

The chain recombines TRBV4-1 with TRBJ2-3, with 7 nucleotides matching TRBD1. V gave up 8 bases and J gave up 5 bases; unmatched junction bases: 7. Germline assignment: CDR1 MGHRA and CDR2 YSYEKL. This CDR3 has 13 residues. The CDR3 nucleotides are TGCGCCAGCGGGACAGCGTCTAAAGATACGCAGTATTTT. Protein: CASGTASKDTQYF.

DNA of the CDR3: TGTGCCAGTAGTACACACGACAGGGGTCGGGGCTACACCTTC. Its protein is CASSTHDRGRGYTF. The rearrangement joins TRBV19 to TRBJ1-2; 8 nucleotides line up with TRBD1. Germline V gives CDR1 LNHDA, CDR2 SQIVND (reference sequence). After removal of 4 bases from V and 8 bases from J, the junction contained 9 bases not matched to a gene. This CDR3 spans 14 amino acids.

The gene calls are TRBV27 and TRBJ1-1, with 7 bases fitting TRBD1. Germline assignment: CDR1 MNHEY and CDR2 SMNVEV (reference sequence). The CDR3 totals 14 residues. The V segment lost 5 bases and the J segment 1 base; nucleotides outside the gene matches: 4. CDR3 sequence: CASSRTGSNTEAFF. CDR3 coding DNA: TGTGCCAGCAGTAGGACAGGATCGAACACTGAAGCTTTCTTT.

This chain uses TRBV14 with TRBJ1-1; D remains ambiguous. V was cut by 2 bases and J by 1 base, with 5 bases left in between. Per the germline V gene, CDR1 is SGHDN and CDR2 is FVKESK. The CDR3 covers 13 residues. In DNA, the CDR3 is TGTGCCAGCAGCCAATTTAAGAACACTGAAGCTTTCTTT. It translates to CASSQFKNTEAFF.

The chain employs TRBV5-5 and TRBJ1-2, with TRBD1 matching over 8 bases. The CDR3 runs 16 residues. From germline, CDR1 is SGHKS and CDR2 YYEKEE (reference sequence). V shed 0 bases, J shed 4 bases, and the junction held 8 bases outside the gene matches. This CDR3 reads CASSLAVTGVGYGYTF. The CDR3 DNA is TGTGCCAGCAGCTTGGCAGTGACAGGGGTCGGCTATGGCTACACCTTC.

The V call is TRBV9, the J call TRBJ2-1; D is unresolved. Between the trimmed V and J ends, which lost 4 bases and 4 bases, there was a span of 12 bases. Germline CDR1 reads SGDLS; CDR2 reads YYNGEE. The CDR3 length is 14 residues. CDR3 nucleotide sequence: TGTGCCAGCAGCCCCTCGCTGGCATACAATGAGCAGTTCTTC. Amino acids: CASSPSLAYNEQFF. Full variable domain (missing parts from reference TRBV9 and TRBJ2-1): DSGVTQTPKHLITATGQRVTLRCSPRSGDLSVYWYQQSLDQGLQFLIQYYNGEERAKGNILERFSAQQFPDLHSELNLSSLELGDSALYFCASSPSLAYNEQFFGPGTRLTVL.